The next 9 T cell receptor beta chains were all read from a single sample in a study of blood T cells in healthy people across ages. Using a J-beta primer mix together with a sample-barcoded 5' primer, a second PCR was run for 7 to 11 cycles. One entry per CDR3 protein results from TCRdb running MiXCR on the 5' RACE reads. The sample lists more than 450,000 distinct CDR3 sequences; around 27% were seen once. This sample also appeared in a second study, on T cells of mothers and their children.

The source material was blood. All receptors come from a boy aged 2 to 10 in good health.

The rearrangement links TRBV6-6 to TRBJ1-2; D is uncertain. V was clipped by 8 bases and J by 6 bases, with 16 bases between them. From germline, CDR1 is MNHNY and CDR2 SVGAGI (reference sequence). The CDR3 loop spans 13 amino acids. Here the CDR3 reads CASRDLLIDGYTF. CDR3 nucleotides: TGTGCCAGCCGGGATCTCCTAATAGATGGCTACACCTTC.

The V gene is TRBV28, the J gene TRBJ2-5, with D perhaps TRBD2 (5 bases). Germline loops: CDR1 MDHEN, CDR2 SYDVKM. This CDR3 is built from 13 residues. The V and J ends lost 9 bases and 5 bases respectively, with 16 bases between them. The CDR3 spells CARPAREQETQYF. In DNA form, the CDR3 reads TGTGCCAGACCGGCGAGGGAACAGGAGACCCAGTACTTC.

In its sample, this clonotype was seen a few times. The rearrangement joins TRBV10-1 to TRBJ2-3; D uncertain. The CDR3 extends over 14 amino acids. The ends were cut back, 2 bases at V and 9 bases at J, with 15 bases in the middle. CDR1 is WNHNN, CDR2 SYGVQD, per germline (reference sequence). The CDR3 DNA reads as TGCGCCAGCAGTGAGGATTTCCAAGAACAAACGCAGTATTTT. Amino acids: CASSEDFQEQTQYF.

This clonotype turned up a few times. This sequence joins TRBV7-2 and TRBJ1-3; no reliable D call. This CDR3 spans 13 amino acids. V was trimmed by 4 bases and J by 4 bases, leaving 8 bases between them. Germline-derived CDR1 and CDR2 are SGHTA and FQGNSA. The CDR3 loop reads CASSSIVGNTIYF. The CDR3 DNA reads as TGTGCCAGCAGCTCTATCGTCGGAAACACCATATATTTT.

In this sample, this clonotype turned up a few times. The chain is built from TRBV7-2 and TRBJ2-1; 8 positions match TRBD2. The DNA matches TRBJ2-7 better at its end, which makes the J call doubtful. From germline, CDR1 is SGHTA and CDR2 FQGNSA. CDR3 length: 13 residues. CDR3 sequence reads: CASSFGGAYEQYV. CDR3 DNA sequence: TGTGCCAGCAGCTTCGGGGGGGCCTACGAGCAGTACGTC.

This clonotype was seen more than once but under ten times. This chain links TRBV12-3 or TRBV12-4 with TRBJ2-1; 11 nucleotides line up with TRBD2. V dropped 5 bases and J dropped 2; count of bases not matched to a gene: 8. The CDR3 is 17 amino acids. The DNA for the CDR3 is TGTGCCAGCAGTCGTCGGGCGGGACTAGCGGCCTACAATGAGCAGTTCTTC. It codes for CASSRRAGLAAYNEQFF.

This chain joins TRBV20-1 and TRBJ2-7; the D call may be TRBD1 or TRBD2 (5 bases each). Germline CDR1 is DFQATT and CDR2 is SNEGSKA (reference sequence). The length of the CDR3 is 16 residues. With 4 bases removed from V and 5 bases from J, the gap between germline ends came to 24 bases. This CDR3 reads CSAIDRSLTGGHEQYF. DNA for the CDR3: TGCAGTGCTATAGATCGGTCCTTAACAGGAGGACACGAGCAGTACTTC.

At least ten counts were recorded for this clonotype. The gene calls are TRBV5-5 and TRBJ2-5; D remains unclear. The CDR3 spans 14 residues. The germline CDR1 and CDR2 sequences are SGHKS and YYEKEE (reference sequence). V gave up 5 bases and J gave up 1 base, with 12 bases separating them. CDR3: CASSLGRIQETQYF. The CDR3 bases are TGTGCCAGCAGTTTAGGGCGGATCCAAGAGACCCAGTACTTC.

The chain employs TRBV5-1 and TRBJ2-5; TRBD1 aligns across 8 bases. Germline values: CDR1 SGHRS, CDR2 YFSETQ. The CDR3 has 15 residues. Trimming at V came to 4 bases and at J to 11 bases, leaving 16 bases not matched to a gene. The CDR3 is CASSLTGAFLREQYF. The CDR3 DNA is TGCGCCAGCAGCCTGACAGGGGCCTTCCTACGAGAGCAGTACTTC. Full variable domain (remainder filled in from reference TRBV5-1 and TRBJ2-5): KAGVTQTPRYLIKTRGQQVTLSCSPISGHRSVSWYQQTPGQGLQFLFEYFSETQRNKGNFPGRFSGRQFSNSRSEMNVSTLELGDSALYLCASSLTGAFLREQYFGPGTRLLVL.